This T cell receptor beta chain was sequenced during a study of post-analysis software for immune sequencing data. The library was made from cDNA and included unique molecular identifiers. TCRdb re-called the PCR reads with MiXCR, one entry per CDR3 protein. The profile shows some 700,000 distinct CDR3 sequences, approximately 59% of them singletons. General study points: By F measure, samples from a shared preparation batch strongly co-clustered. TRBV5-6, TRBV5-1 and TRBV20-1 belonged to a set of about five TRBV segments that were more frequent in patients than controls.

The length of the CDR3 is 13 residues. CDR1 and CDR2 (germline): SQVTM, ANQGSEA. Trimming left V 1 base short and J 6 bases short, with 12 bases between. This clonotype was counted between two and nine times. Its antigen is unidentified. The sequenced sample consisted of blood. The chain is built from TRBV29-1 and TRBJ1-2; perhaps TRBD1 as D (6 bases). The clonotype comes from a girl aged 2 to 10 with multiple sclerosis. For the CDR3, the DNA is TGCAGCGTTGAAGGGGGCAGGGGAGATGGCTACACCTTC. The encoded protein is CSVEGGRGDGYTF.